This T cell receptor beta chain was captured in a study of T-cell memory formation after mild COVID-19. General study results and limits: Among CD4+ contracting clones, most were CM and EM, and CD8+ ones EMRA. Pre-infection memory showed some responding clones, and this suggested that cross-reactive memory joined. Whereas later expanders leaned CD4+, clones contracting day 15 to 85 showed a balanced CD4/CD8 makeup.

TCRdb recomputed calls from the 5' RACE reads with MiXCR, one row per CDR3 protein. The data hold about 57,000 distinct CDR3 sequences, with 10% to 15% observed a single time. This clonotype occurred a few times. What it binds is not known. The CDR3 spans 17 residues. V was pared by 5 bases and J by 9 bases, with 11 bases of the junction left unmatched. From germline, CDR1 is MNHEY and CDR2 SVGEGT. The chain combines TRBV6-2 or TRBV6-3 with TRBJ2-1, with 15 nucleotides matching TRBD2. The sequencing sample was made of PBMCs or a T cell subset sorted from them (not recorded which). This clonotype was obtained from a man between 18 and 29 years old who had mild COVID-19 (a few samples of this study predate the infection). Cell type and time point are not known. The CDR3: CASSSPGLAGGHPEQFF. The CDR3 DNA follows: TGTGCCAGCAGTAGCCCCGGACTAGCGGGGGGGCATCCTGAGCAGTTCTTC.